This entry is about one TCR beta chain. This receptor's antigen is unknown. Base qualities are missing; no much larger clone stands one base away. From V the trimming removes 3 bases and from J it removes 5 bases, while the gene matches leave 2 bases of the junction unaccounted for. Taken from cysteine to phenylalanine, the CDR3 has 14 residues. The sequence is cut down to CDR3 DNA, 42 bases in frame from base 1. As encoded in the germline V gene, CDR1 is SGHNT while CDR2 is YENEEA. The library came from the immunoSEQ multiplex PCR assay. High-throughput sequencing of the T-cell receptor beta chain was performed on primary melanoma tumor tissue. As for the authors' bioinformatics: Among the repertoire analyses were the distribution of insertions and deletions and the sharing of TCRB CDR3 between samples. The predictive value of the T-cell fraction was ranked against histopathological variables by a gradient-boosted model. TCRdb retrieved this table from immuneACCESS and kept in-frame rearrangements only. Not all clones are present; in checked studies, unresolved V genes account for under half, and no reason is known for the remainder. That table gives V, J and clone size, and the DNA gave D and trimming. The table for this sample lists approximately 2,200 clones; 65% to 75% of them were counted only once. The top ten clones comprise 28% of the sample.

This entry comes from a study of primary melanoma T cells and metastatic recurrence (dated by TCRdb to 2019 to 2021). Looking at the study overall: The cohort was made up of around 210 primary melanomas of stage T2 to T4, with thickness greater than 1 mm. The study tested whether T-cell fraction and T-cell repertoire clonality in primary melanoma tumors predicted patient outcome. Progression-free survival was the clinical outcome compared against the T-cell fraction measured by TCR beta sequencing. Histopathological grading of tumor-infiltrating lymphocytes was compared with the sequencing-derived T-cell fraction.

Patients had primary melanoma that had been surgically resected and was considered potentially curable but at risk of metastatic recurrence. Overall study results and their limits: Protection appeared to be conferred by a T-cell fraction above 20% regardless of ulceration status, mitotic rate or nodal disease. Adding T-cell fraction to tumor thickness reportedly improved progression-free survival prediction more than adding any other histopathological variable. Progression-free survival was reportedly predicted by the tumor T-cell fraction independently of thickness, ulceration, mitotic rate and age. The authors framed an effective T-cell-mediated antitumor response in primary melanoma only as a suggestion, not a demonstrated mechanism.

The sample consisted of melanoma tumor tissue. The source of this sequence is a human donor with melanoma. This receptor chain uses TRBV11-3 and TRBJ2-3, with TRBD2 matching 10 junction bases. The sequence in DNA is TGTGCCAGCAGCTTGGGACTAGCGCAAGATACGCAGTATTTT. Its amino acids are CASSLGLAQDTQYF.